The clone carrying this TCR beta chain was observed many times. Its target is not known. The CDR3 consists of 12 residues. Looked up from germline, CDR1 is SNHLY and CDR2 is FYNNEI. The V end was cut by 8 bases, the J end by 3 bases, with 11 bases between. The data derive from a study of T cells in Graves' hyperthyroidism and ophthalmopathy. TCR beta CDR3 regions were amplified from RNA transcripts. Initially, a first-round RT-PCR of the TCR CDR3 employed the HTBI primer set. One entry per CDR3 protein results from TCRdb running MiXCR on the multiplex PCR reads. The table shows under 700,000 distinct CDR3 sequences, with more than 45% occurring only once. Whole-study findings and limits: Blood also showed most of the thyroid clonotypes that were expanded above 0.001. Before onset, by a median of approximately 6.8 months, the model predicted ophthalmopathy.

The chain uses TRBV2 and TRBJ2-7; D assignment may be TRBD1 or TRBD2 (5 bases each). The origin of this receptor is a woman aged 18-30 years with Graves' hyperthyroidism. Sample: peripheral blood or thyroid tissue (not recorded which). This CDR3 reads CASLEGRYEQYF. The CDR3, as DNA: TGTGCCAGCCTCGAGGGGCGCTACGAGCAGTACTTC.